The 25 T cell receptor beta chains below were found in one sample sequenced in a study of identical twins. TCRdb used MiXCR to reprocess the 5' RACE reads, holding one entry per CDR3 protein. The sample has 700,000 to 950,000 distinct CDR3 sequences, roughly 12% seen once. These sequences were also reported in another study, on yellow fever vaccine responses in identical twins.

Sequencing was done on a sample of PBMCs. The receptors were gathered from a woman aged 18-29 years in good health.

This clonotype was picked up many times. The V call is TRBV12-3 or TRBV12-4, the J call TRBJ1-2; 7 bases are a match to TRBD1. With V trimmed by 3 bases and J by 2 bases, 3 bases remained unmatched. The CDR3 length is 14 residues. The CDR3 sequence: CASSFSGQNYGYTF. The CDR3 nucleotides read TGTGCCAGCAGTTTTTCGGGACAGAACTATGGCTACACCTTC.

This clonotype was seen more than once but under ten times. The chain combines TRBV25-1 with TRBJ2-7, with no clear D. This CDR3 contains 14 residues. The germline CDR1 and CDR2 sequences are MGHDK and SYGVNS. Trimming removed 3 bases from V and 3 bases from J, with 12 bases in between. DNA for the CDR3: TGTGCCAGCAGTGAGCCAGGTACGATCTACGAGCAGTACTTC. This codes for CASSEPGTIYEQYF.

The V and J genes are TRBV20-1 and TRBJ2-7; unclear D gene. The V gene lost 2 bases and the J gene lost 0 bases, with 8 bases spanning the gap. The V gene's germline CDR1 is DFQATT and CDR2 SNEGSKA (reference sequence). CDR3 length: 13 residues. CDR3 nucleotide sequence: TGCAGTGCTAGACAGCCAAGCTCCTACGAGCAGTACTTC. Amino acid sequence: CSARQPSSYEQYF.

In this sample, this clonotype turned up many times. The chain joins TRBV6-5 to TRBJ2-5; D perhaps matches TRBD1 (6 bases). The V and J ends lost 6 bases and 4 bases respectively, with 9 bases between them. The CDR3 contains 12 residues. Germline-derived CDR1 and CDR2 are MNHEY and SVGAGI. CDR3 DNA: TGTGCCAGCAGCCCACAGGGAGAGACCCAGTACTTC. This translates into CASSPQGETQYF.

A few counts support this clonotype. The V call is TRBV24-1, the J call TRBJ2-1; no reliable D call. This CDR3 spans 13 amino acids. The germline V gene encodes CDR1 KGHDR and CDR2 SFDVKD. The germline V and J ends were trimmed by 1 base and 5 bases, with 5 bases remaining between them. The CDR3 spells CATSDFLDNEQFF. Written as DNA, the CDR3 is TGTGCCACCAGTGATTTTTTAGACAATGAGCAGTTCTTC.

This clonotype was seen repeatedly, ten times or more. The J gene is TRBJ2-5, the V gene TRBV6-5; no definite D call. V lost 5 bases, J lost 4 bases, and 5 bases lay in between. Looked up from germline, CDR1 is MNHEY and CDR2 is SVGAGI. There are 11 residues in the CDR3. The CDR3 sequence is CASSTTETQYF. Written as DNA, the CDR3 is TGTGCCAGCAGTACTACAGAGACCCAGTACTTC.

This chain links TRBV7-9 with TRBJ1-1; D remains unclear. Trimming stripped 7 bases from V and 5 bases from J, with 14 bases between. CDR1 and CDR2 from the germline V gene are SEHNR and FQNEAQ (reference sequence). The CDR3 is 13 amino acids. The CDR3 DNA reads as TGTGCCAGCACCACGGGTCTGTGGACTGAAGCTTTCTTT. Its protein product is CASTTGLWTEAFF.

The J gene is TRBJ1-6, the V gene TRBV20-1; D uncertain. Germline V CDR1 and CDR2: DFQATT, SNEGSKA (reference sequence). V was clipped by 5 bases and J by 7 bases, with 9 bases between them. CDR3 length: 12 amino acids. This CDR3 is CSAGQPNSPLHF. CDR3 in DNA: TGCAGTGCTGGTCAGCCAAATTCACCCCTCCACTTT.

J is TRBJ1-2 and V is TRBV12-3 or TRBV12-4; the D gene is possibly TRBD1 (6 bases). V lost 6 bases and J 4 bases, leaving 15 bases between the germline ends. This CDR3 comprises 14 residues. The CDR3 loop is CASSPLTGGYGYTF. CDR3 in DNA: TGTGCCAGCAGCCCCTTGACAGGCGGCTATGGCTACACCTTC.

J is TRBJ2-5 and V is TRBV6-1; 8 nucleotides align to TRBD1. Germline CDR1 reads MNHNS; CDR2 reads SASEGT. The CDR3 covers 15 residues. Losses at the gene ends were 3 bases for V and 2 bases for J; bases not matched to a gene: 5. CDR3 coding DNA: TGTGCCAGCAGTGATCGGGACAGGCTGCAAGAGACCCAGTACTTC. It codes for CASSDRDRLQETQYF.

The chain uses TRBV7-2 and TRBJ1-6; D not resolved. Trimming left V 2 bases short and J 5 bases short, with 10 bases between. The germline gives CDR1 SGHTA, CDR2 FQGNSA. CDR3 length equals 15 residues. CDR3 bases: TGTGCCAGCAGCTTATGGAGGTCGGATAATTCACCCCTCCACTTT. Amino acids: CASSLWRSDNSPLHF.

This clonotype came up a few times. The V gene is TRBV3-1, the J gene TRBJ2-2, with a possible D match to TRBD1 (5 bases). This CDR3 comprises 13 residues. Trimming took off 4 bases at V and 6 bases at J, with 9 bases between the two ends. The germline V gene has CDR1 LGHDT and CDR2 YNNKEL (reference sequence). CDR3 sequence reads: CASSPSGSGELFF. The CDR3 DNA is TGTGCCAGCAGCCCCTCAGGGTCCGGGGAGCTGTTTTTT. Based on the CDR3 plus reference TRBV3-1 and TRBJ2-2, the full variable domain is DTAVSQTPKYLVTQMGNDKSIKCEQNLGHDTMYWYKQDSKKFLKIMFSYNNKELIINETVPNRFSPKSPDKAHLNLHINSLELGDSAVYFCASSPSGSGELFFGEGSRLTVL.

This clonotype was detected only a few times. The chain couples TRBV20-1 to TRBJ1-2; TRBD1 matches at 10 bases. Germline values: CDR1 DFQATT, CDR2 SNEGSKA (reference sequence). The V segment lost 0 bases and the J segment 7 bases; nucleotides outside the gene matches: 17. The CDR3 contains 18 residues. CDR3 in amino acids: CSAREGPGQGYVRSGYTF. DNA of the CDR3: TGCAGTGCTAGAGAAGGTCCGGGACAGGGGTACGTCCGGAGTGGCTACACCTTC.

The genes are TRBV20-1 and TRBJ2-1; D gene uncertain. Trimming removed 3 bases from V and 0 bases from J, with 18 bases in between. The CDR3 covers 17 residues. Germline assignment: CDR1 DFQATT and CDR2 SNEGSKA (reference sequence). CDR3 DNA sequence: TGCAGTGCTAGTTCCATCCGCGCAGGAAGCTCCTACAATGAGCAGTTCTTC. Residues: CSASSIRAGSSYNEQFF.

The CDR3 DNA is TGTGCCAGCAGGGGGCTGGGACAGTCCACAGATACGCAGTATTTT. Translated: CASRGLGQSTDTQYF. V gene TRBV5-5 combines with J gene TRBJ2-3; 7 nucleotides agree with TRBD1. The germline V gene encodes CDR1 SGHKS and CDR2 YYEKEE (reference sequence). With V trimmed by 5 bases and J by 2 bases, 8 bases remained unmatched. The length of the CDR3 is 15 residues.

The gene calls are TRBV5-1 and TRBJ2-2, with 7 bases lining up with TRBD1. V shed 1 base, J shed 4 bases, and the junction held 4 bases outside the gene matches. Germline V gene lookup returns CDR1 SGHRS and CDR2 YFSETQ. This CDR3 is 15 amino acids long. The CDR3 protein is CASSLQAGGTGELFF. DNA for the CDR3: TGCGCCAGCAGCTTGCAGGCAGGGGGCACCGGGGAGCTGTTTTTT.

This clonotype showed up just a few times. The chain uses TRBV20-1 and TRBJ2-7, with 8 bases identical to TRBD1. V lost 3 bases to trimming and J lost 3 bases; unmatched junction nucleotides: 4. Germline CDR1 is DFQATT and CDR2 is SNEGSKA (reference sequence). The length of the CDR3 is 13 residues. The chain's CDR3 is CSASAGGLYEQYV. The CDR3 DNA follows: TGCAGTGCTAGTGCAGGGGGCCTCTACGAGCAGTACGTC.

V gene TRBV7-6 combines with J gene TRBJ2-1; 14 nucleotides agree with TRBD2. This CDR3 has 17 amino acids. The germline CDR1 and CDR2 sequences are SGHVS and FNYEAQ. The ends lost 5 bases at V and 7 bases at J; junction bases unmatched: 10. As DNA, the CDR3 is TGTGCCAGCAGCCCCAACAGACTAGCGGGGGGGCGGAATGAGCAGTTCTTC. Amino acids: CASSPNRLAGGRNEQFF.

The chain is built from TRBV6-1 and TRBJ2-3; D gene uncertain. Trimming removed 0 bases from V and 0 bases from J, with 4 bases in between. The length of the CDR3 is 14 residues. Germline CDR1 and CDR2: MNHNS and SASEGT. For the CDR3, the DNA is TGTGCCAGCAGTGAAGCGTATAGCACAGATACGCAGTATTTT. Translation gives CASSEAYSTDTQYF.

This clonotype was found a few times. The chain recombines TRBV7-6 with TRBJ2-3; TRBD2 matches at 7 bases. V dropped 3 bases and J dropped 2; count of bases not matched to a gene: 32. This CDR3 is built from 24 residues. Germline loops: CDR1 SGHVS, CDR2 FNYEAQ. The CDR3 protein is CASSFLGVPAGASVVSNHTDTQYF. The CDR3 DNA sequence: TGTGCCAGCAGCTTCCTTGGGGTTCCTGCGGGAGCGTCGGTGGTATCCAACCACACAGATACGCAGTATTTT.

This clonotype was found many times. The chain is built from TRBV12-3 or TRBV12-4 and TRBJ2-7; 7 nucleotides match TRBD1. With V trimmed by 3 bases and J by 3 bases, 2 bases remained unmatched. The CDR3 has 13 residues. CDR3 protein: CASSLGQLYEQYV. DNA for the CDR3: TGTGCCAGCAGTTTGGGACAGCTCTACGAGCAGTACGTC.

This clonotype was seen only a few times. The chain has TRBV2 and TRBJ2-1; TRBD2 matches 7 bases. The V gene end was trimmed by 0 bases and the J gene end by 9 bases; junction bases not matched to a gene: 5. Germline assignment: CDR1 SNHLY and CDR2 FYNNEI. The CDR3 sequence is 14 residues long. The CDR3 coding sequence is TGTGCCAGCAGTGAAGCGTCTTCGGGGGGTGAGCAGTTCTTC. Translation: CASSEASSGGEQFF.

This clonotype turned up a few times. The chain couples TRBV7-9 to TRBJ2-5; 9 bases match TRBD1. With 8 bases clipped from V and 3 bases from J, the junction kept 4 bases outside the gene matches. The CDR3 has 13 amino acids. CDR1 and CDR2 from the germline V gene are SEHNR and FQNEAQ (reference sequence). The CDR3 loop is CASQGQGEETQYF. The CDR3 coding sequence is TGTGCCAGCCAGGGACAGGGTGAAGAGACCCAGTACTTC.

The chain recombines TRBV11-2 with TRBJ2-5; TRBD1 or TRBD2 may be the D gene (5 bases each). This CDR3 comprises 14 residues. CDR1 is SGHAT, CDR2 FQNNGV, per germline. V shed 5 bases and J shed 5 bases, with 15 bases lying between them. The CDR3 DNA reads as TGTGCCAGCAGCGCACAGGCCGGGGTGGAGACCCAGTACTTC. It is translated as CASSAQAGVETQYF.

This clonotype has a handful of counts. The rearrangement joins TRBV3-1 to TRBJ2-2; a weak D match, TRBD2 (7 bases). The V end was cut by 1 base, the J end by 1 base, with 13 bases between. CDR1 and CDR2 from the germline V gene are LGHDT and YNNKEL (reference sequence). CDR3 length: 17 amino acids. CDR3 bases: TGTGCCAGCAGCCAAGTTGGGGGGGGCCAGAACACCGGGGAGCTGTTTTTT. Protein sequence: CASSQVGGGQNTGELFF. Based on the CDR3 plus reference TRBV3-1 and TRBJ2-2, the full variable domain is DTAVSQTPKYLVTQMGNDKSIKCEQNLGHDTMYWYKQDSKKFLKIMFSYNNKELIINETVPNRFSPKSPDKAHLNLHINSLELGDSAVYFCASSQVGGGQNTGELFFGEGSRLTVL.